The rows below give T cell receptor beta chains drawn from one sample of a study of beta chain features in type 1 diabetes. Repertoires were generated with immunoSEQ multiplex PCR, while TCRdb's copy carries only in-frame clones and drops some. The sample lists more than 300,000 clones, approximately 15% occurring once. The material sequenced was naive CD4+ T cells from blood. The source is a young woman in good health. CDR3s include the opening cysteine and the closing phenylalanine or tryptophan. The D gene is left open where the match is weak. Expanded clones are given a class, and other clones once, few, many or no size at all.

v_call	j_call	clone_size	d_call	cdr3_aa	cdr3_nt
TRBV5-1	TRBJ1-1	NA	NA	CASSLGQLDTEAFF	TGCGCCAGCAGCTTAGGACAATTGGACACTGAAGCTTTCTTT
TRBV5-1	TRBJ2-1	NA	TRBD2	CASNSLAGWGNEQFF	TGCGCCAGCAACTCCTTAGCGGGGTGGGGCAATGAGCAGTTCTTC
TRBV19	TRBJ2-1	few	TRBD2	CASRTGTRSTRGSYNEQFF	TGTGCCAGTAGAACCGGGACTAGGTCGACGCGGGGCTCCTACAATGAGCAGTTCTTC
TRBV30	TRBJ2-7	NA	TRBD1	CAWSVIRTGAGNQYF	TGTGCCTGGAGTGTAATAAGGACAGGGGCCGGCAATCAGTACTTC
TRBV29-1	TRBJ1-5	NA	TRBD1	CSATTGHAQPQHF	TGCAGCGCCACGACAGGGCACGCTCAGCCCCAGCATTTT
TRBV4-2	TRBJ2-1	NA	NA	CASSQDIRSSYNEQFF	TGTGCCAGCAGCCAAGATATCCGGAGCTCCTACAATGAGCAGTTCTTC
TRBV19	TRBJ2-1	once	TRBD2	CASSIATGTSGRNEQFF	TGTGCCAGTAGTATAGCGACCGGGACTAGCGGGAGAAATGAGCAGTTCTTC
TRBV27	TRBJ2-5	NA	NA	CASSRGREETQYF	TGTGCCAGCAGTAGAGGCAGGGAAGAGACCCAGTACTTC
TRBV5-1	TRBJ2-3	NA	TRBD1	CASSSGQGIITDTQYF	TGCGCCAGCAGCTCGGGACAGGGGATAATCACAGATACGCAGTATTTT
TRBV4-1	TRBJ2-5	NA	TRBD2	CASSHPAGGPEETQYF	TGCGCCAGCAGCCATCCAGCGGGAGGGCCGGAAGAGACCCAGTACTTC
TRBV5-6	TRBJ2-1	NA	TRBD1	CASSWGPGQGHNEQFF	TGTGCCAGCAGCTGGGGACCGGGACAGGGTCACAATGAGCAGTTCTTC
TRBV7-9	TRBJ1-5	NA	NA	CAREEGYSNQPQHF	TGTGCCAGGGAGGAGGGATACAGCAATCAGCCCCAGCATTTT
TRBV4-2	TRBJ1-2	NA	TRBD1	CASSQEWGQSRGYTF	TGTGCCAGCAGCCAAGAATGGGGACAGAGCCGTGGCTACACCTTC
TRBV4-3	TRBJ2-6	NA	NA	CASSQEQVHSGANVLTF	TGCGCCAGCAGCCAAGAACAGGTCCACTCTGGGGCCAACGTCCTGACTTTC
TRBV7-2	TRBJ1-5	few	TRBD1	CASSGQGNQPQHF	TGTGCCAGCAGCGGACAGGGTAATCAGCCCCAGCATTTT
TRBV9	TRBJ1-2	NA	NA	CASSVGEGNYGYTF	TGTGCCAGCAGCGTAGGGGAGGGTAACTATGGCTACACCTTC
TRBV18	TRBJ2-1	NA	TRBD1	CASFTQGARYNEQFF	TGTGCCAGCTTTACACAGGGGGCGAGGTACAATGAGCAGTTCTTC
TRBV7-2	TRBJ2-3	few	TRBD1	CASSAGTGRNTQYF	TGTGCCAGCAGCGCCGGGACAGGGCGGAATACGCAGTATTTT
TRBV5-1	TRBJ1-1	NA	NA	CASSFGGNTEAFF	TGCGCCAGCAGCTTCGGGGGGAACACTGAAGCTTTCTTT
TRBV30	TRBJ2-1	few	NA	CAWRPRGNGHNEQFF	TGTGCCTGGAGGCCTCGAGGGAACGGCCACAATGAGCAGTTCTTC
TRBV11-1	TRBJ1-1	NA	NA	CASSLNSRVGTEAFF	TGTGCCAGCAGCTTAAACAGTAGAGTAGGCACTGAAGCTTTCTTT
TRBV30	TRBJ1-2	NA	NA	CAWTTGSYGYTF	TGTGCCTGGACAACAGGGTCCTATGGCTACACCTTC
TRBV5-4	TRBJ2-7	NA	NA	CASSLGGRYPYEQYF	TGTGCCAGCAGCTTGGGAGGGAGATATCCCTACGAGCAGTACTTC
TRBV29-1	TRBJ1-2	few	TRBD1	CSVEIPRGQVDYGYTF	TGCAGCGTTGAGATCCCCCGGGGACAGGTTGACTATGGCTACACCTTC
TRBV5-1	TRBJ2-5	NA	TRBD1	CASSLRTGEETQYF	TGCGCCAGCAGCTTAAGGACAGGGGAAGAGACCCAGTACTTC
TRBV9	TRBJ1-2	NA	NA	CASSVAGGADGYTF	TGTGCCAGCAGCGTAGCTGGCGGCGCCGATGGCTACACCTTC
TRBV18	TRBJ1-1	few	NA	CASSPSARGKGTEAFF	TGTGCCAGCTCACCATCAGCCAGGGGAAAGGGCACTGAAGCTTTCTTT
TRBV23-1	TRBJ1-5	few	TRBD1	CASSRTRDRGIRGNQPQHF	TGCGCCAGCAGTCGTACCCGGGACAGGGGAATTCGTGGCAATCAGCCCCAGCATTTT
TRBV7-9	TRBJ2-1	NA	NA	CASSLHLQNNEQFF	TGTGCCAGCAGCTTACATTTACAGAACAATGAGCAGTTCTTC
TRBV28	TRBJ2-7	NA	TRBD1	CASSLGDRADEQYF	TGTGCCAGCAGTTTAGGGGACAGGGCGGACGAGCAGTACTTC
TRBV30	TRBJ1-2	few	NA	CAWTLNYGYTF	TGTGCCTGGACCCTTAACTATGGCTACACCTTC
TRBV30	TRBJ1-2	few	TRBD1	CAWSPGQAYGYTF	TGTGCCTGGAGTCCCGGACAGGCCTATGGCTACACCTTC
TRBV11-1	TRBJ2-7	few	TRBD2	CASSRTSGSYEQYF	TGTGCCAGCAGCAGGACTAGCGGGTCCTACGAGCAGTACTTC
TRBV15	TRBJ2-5	few	NA	CATSNGGAIQKETQYF	TGTGCCACCAGTAACGGGGGAGCCATCCAGAAAGAGACCCAGTACTTC
TRBV28	TRBJ2-1	NA	TRBD2	CASSTSGRATYNEQFF	TGTGCCAGCAGTACGAGCGGGAGGGCCACCTACAATGAGCAGTTCTTC
TRBV7-9	TRBJ2-7	NA	TRBD2	CASSRLAGDYEQYF	TGTGCCAGCAGCCGACTAGCGGGAGACTACGAGCAGTACTTC
TRBV5-1	TRBJ2-5	few	NA	CASSLGQNQETQYF	TGCGCCAGCAGCTTAGGACAGAACCAAGAGACCCAGTACTTC
TRBV10-1	TRBJ2-5	NA	TRBD2	CASSDGGRSETQYF	TGCGCCAGCAGTGACGGCGGGAGAAGTGAGACCCAGTACTTC
TRBV7-2	TRBJ2-4	few	NA	CASSPTSGTIQYF	TGTGCCAGCAGCCCTACATCCGGGACAATTCAGTACTTC
TRBV9	TRBJ2-7	NA	NA	CASSPDRTRSYEQYF	TGTGCCAGCAGTCCAGACAGGACCCGCTCCTACGAGCAGTACTTC
TRBV7-2	TRBJ2-1	NA	TRBD2	CASSLGPSGTVEQFF	TGTGCCAGCAGCTTAGGGCCTAGCGGGACCGTTGAGCAGTTCTTC
TRBV11-2	TRBJ2-5	NA	NA	CASSLARAGTQYF	TGTGCCAGCAGCTTAGCCAGGGCAGGGACCCAGTACTTC
TRBV29-1	TRBJ2-3	few	TRBD2	CSVAAGGGDTQYF	TGCAGCGTTGCAGCGGGAGGGGGGGATACGCAGTATTTT
TRBV9	TRBJ2-3	NA	NA	CASSDGTTTDTQYF	TGTGCCAGCAGCGATGGGACAACTACAGATACGCAGTATTTT
TRBV30	TRBJ1-2	NA	TRBD1	CAWSGQGKYGYTF	TGTGCCTGGAGTGGACAGGGGAAGTATGGCTACACCTTC
TRBV5-1	TRBJ2-3	NA	NA	CASSLGAGNLDTQYF	TGCGCCAGCAGCTTGGGAGCAGGGAACCTAGATACGCAGTATTTT
TRBV11-2	TRBJ2-1	few	TRBD1	CASSSYGQGAYNEQFF	TGTGCCAGCAGCTCCTACGGACAGGGCGCCTACAATGAGCAGTTCTTC
TRBV14	TRBJ1-2	NA	NA	CASSRRDTFYGYTF	TGTGCCAGCAGCCGCCGGGACACATTCTATGGCTACACCTTC
TRBV7-2	TRBJ2-5	few	NA	CASSLNRRNQETQYF	TGTGCCAGCAGCTTAAATCGGCGGAACCAAGAGACCCAGTACTTC
TRBV9	TRBJ1-1	few	NA	CASSSRTPAGAAFF	TGTGCCAGCAGCTCACGGACCCCAGCGGGGGCGGCTTTCTTT
TRBV15	TRBJ2-7	NA	NA	CATSSFGTYNYEQYF	TGTGCCACCAGCAGTTTTGGGACTTATAACTACGAGCAGTACTTC
TRBV27	TRBJ2-4	NA	NA	CASSFRRGLAKNIQYF	TGTGCCAGCAGTTTTCGGCGGGGATTAGCCAAAAACATTCAGTACTTC
TRBV4-2	TRBJ2-6	few	NA	CASSQEVAGSGANVLTF	TGTGCCAGCAGCCAAGAGGTTGCGGGGTCCGGGGCCAACGTCCTGACTTTC
TRBV5-4	TRBJ2-6	NA	NA	CASNPGAGGANVLTF	TGTGCCAGCAACCCAGGGGCCGGTGGGGCCAACGTCCTGACTTTC
TRBV28	TRBJ1-1	NA	NA	CTTLGWSTEAFF	TGTACCACCCTAGGATGGAGCACTGAAGCTTTCTTT
TRBV30	TRBJ1-2	NA	TRBD1	CAWTPQGAARGYTF	TGTGCCTGGACCCCTCAGGGGGCCGCAAGGGGCTACACCTTC
TRBV5-1	TRBJ2-1	few	TRBD2	CASSYRGRGHYNEQFF	TGCGCCAGCAGTTATCGCGGGAGGGGACACTACAATGAGCAGTTCTTC
TRBV5-1	TRBJ2-1	few	TRBD1	CASSLQGTGNNEQFF	TGCGCCAGCAGCTTGCAAGGGACAGGGAACAATGAGCAGTTCTTC
TRBV30	TRBJ2-1	NA	NA	CAWRPPTHYNEQFF	TGTGCCTGGAGGCCGCCTACGCACTACAATGAGCAGTTCTTC